This T cell receptor (beta chain) was retrieved from a study of blood T cell repertoires in COVID-19 (dated by TCRdb to the early 2020s). Study-level background: Samples covering the acute and convalescent phases of COVID-19 were provided by collaborators in the United States, Italy and Spain. The prospective study material was composed of cDNA or gDNA derived from T cells, B-cell-depleted T cells, or PBMCs. The dataset comprised deeply sampled blood TCRbeta repertoires from subjects exposed to, actively infected with, or recovered from COVID-19. A freely available public database, intended as a resource for researchers studying the immune response to SARS-CoV-2, is where the repertoires were released. Samples came from the ongoing ImmuneRACE study (first 160 participants) plus 1,254 subjects from 6 global collaborators. A de-identified subject ID, COVID-19 status, age in years and sex were almost always included in the sample metadata. Where available, HLA class I and class II types were taken from metadata supplied by the sample provider and were not determined by assay-based typing.

CDR1 and CDR2 are drawn from the germline V gene: SGHRS, YFSETQ. The CDR3 numbers 13 residues from cysteine through phenylalanine. The DNA shown is the 39-base CDR3, in frame from base 1. V loses 0 bases of germline sequence and J loses 3 bases, and the interval between the two ends is 6 bases. With respect to this clone: Its antigen is unknown. No qualities accompany the bases; no much larger clone lies one base away. This specimen includes other DNA sequences encoding the same CDR3.

TCRbeta CDR3 regions were amplified from genomic DNA using the immunoSEQ Assay, a bias-controlled multiplex PCR. In the original analysis: The number of nucleated cells in each sample was estimated by amplification of reference gene primers within the assay. To quantify the absolute abundance of each unique TCRbeta CDR3 rearrangement, sequence reads were collapsed and filtered. Productive Simpson clonality was computed per sample as the square root of Simpson's diversity index over productive rearrangements. TCRdb limited this immuneACCESS table to in-frame rearrangements with V and J called. A share of clones is missing; checked studies link under half to unresolved V genes, and the rest is unexplained. That table is the source of V, J and clone size, and D and trimming were worked out from the DNA. Recorded for this sample are more than 300,000 clones; approximately 90% of them occurred a single time. The ten largest clonotypes hold 0.86% of the sample.

Beyond this particular receptor, the publication reports: Clinical and demographic metadata were provided uncurated, with the amount varying by source and participant.

Participants in the prospective study were aged roughly 18 to 90 years, lived in under 30 United States geographic areas, and enrolled through a virtual design. To assign participants to cohorts, the prospective study relied on clinical history that participants themselves reported in a screening survey and a study questionnaire. Exposed participants were defined as having been in contact with someone with a PCR-confirmed or clinician-diagnosed COVID-19 case within 2 weeks of study entry. In the prospective study, mobile phlebotomists collected whole blood, serum and a nasopharyngeal or oropharyngeal swab from each participant. Over a roughly 2-month period, participants in the prospective study had the option of providing additional blood draws and questionnaires. Blood samples from the prospective study were shipped frozen or at room temperature prior to DNA extraction.

The sequence is built from TRBV5-1 and TRBJ1-2, with TRBD1 tentatively as D gene (6 bases match). Specimen: PBMCs or T cells enriched from blood (not recorded which). The sequence came from a woman aged 40 to 50 who had been exposed to COVID-19. The CDR3 reads CASSLEGDYGYTF. The sequenced DNA is TGCGCCAGCAGCTTGGAGGGGGACTATGGCTACACCTTC.